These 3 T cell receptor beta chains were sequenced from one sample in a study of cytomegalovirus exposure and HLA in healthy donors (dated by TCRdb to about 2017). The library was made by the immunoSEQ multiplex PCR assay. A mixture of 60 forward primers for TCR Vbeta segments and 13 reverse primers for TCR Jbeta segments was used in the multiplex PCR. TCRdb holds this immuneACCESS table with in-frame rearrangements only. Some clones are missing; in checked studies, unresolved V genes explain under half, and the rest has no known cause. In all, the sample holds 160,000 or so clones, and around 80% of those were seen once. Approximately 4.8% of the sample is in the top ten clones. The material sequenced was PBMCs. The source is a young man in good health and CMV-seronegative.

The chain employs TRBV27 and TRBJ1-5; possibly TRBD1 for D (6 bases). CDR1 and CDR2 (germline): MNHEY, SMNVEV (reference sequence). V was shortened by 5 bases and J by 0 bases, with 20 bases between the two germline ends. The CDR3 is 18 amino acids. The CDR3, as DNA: TGTGCCAGCAGTCCCGAGCAGGGGATGGGGGCTAGCAATCAGCCCCAGCATTTT. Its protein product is CASSPEQGMGASNQPQHF.

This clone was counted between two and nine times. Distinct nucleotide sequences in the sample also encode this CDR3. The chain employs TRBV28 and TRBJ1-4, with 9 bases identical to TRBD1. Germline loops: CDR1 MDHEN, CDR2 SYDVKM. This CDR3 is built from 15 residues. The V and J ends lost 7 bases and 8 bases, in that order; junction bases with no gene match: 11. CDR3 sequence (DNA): TGTGCCAGCACCCACTCGGGACAGGGAGGAGAAAAACTGTTTTTT. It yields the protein CASTHSGQGGEKLFF.

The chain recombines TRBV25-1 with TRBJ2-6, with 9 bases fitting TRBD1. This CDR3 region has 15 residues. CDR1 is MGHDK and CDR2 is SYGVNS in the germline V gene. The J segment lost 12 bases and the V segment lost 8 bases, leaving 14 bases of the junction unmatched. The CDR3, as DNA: TGTGCCAGCGGCTCGTACACGGGACAGGGCAGCGTCCTGACTTTC. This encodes CASGSYTGQGSVLTF.